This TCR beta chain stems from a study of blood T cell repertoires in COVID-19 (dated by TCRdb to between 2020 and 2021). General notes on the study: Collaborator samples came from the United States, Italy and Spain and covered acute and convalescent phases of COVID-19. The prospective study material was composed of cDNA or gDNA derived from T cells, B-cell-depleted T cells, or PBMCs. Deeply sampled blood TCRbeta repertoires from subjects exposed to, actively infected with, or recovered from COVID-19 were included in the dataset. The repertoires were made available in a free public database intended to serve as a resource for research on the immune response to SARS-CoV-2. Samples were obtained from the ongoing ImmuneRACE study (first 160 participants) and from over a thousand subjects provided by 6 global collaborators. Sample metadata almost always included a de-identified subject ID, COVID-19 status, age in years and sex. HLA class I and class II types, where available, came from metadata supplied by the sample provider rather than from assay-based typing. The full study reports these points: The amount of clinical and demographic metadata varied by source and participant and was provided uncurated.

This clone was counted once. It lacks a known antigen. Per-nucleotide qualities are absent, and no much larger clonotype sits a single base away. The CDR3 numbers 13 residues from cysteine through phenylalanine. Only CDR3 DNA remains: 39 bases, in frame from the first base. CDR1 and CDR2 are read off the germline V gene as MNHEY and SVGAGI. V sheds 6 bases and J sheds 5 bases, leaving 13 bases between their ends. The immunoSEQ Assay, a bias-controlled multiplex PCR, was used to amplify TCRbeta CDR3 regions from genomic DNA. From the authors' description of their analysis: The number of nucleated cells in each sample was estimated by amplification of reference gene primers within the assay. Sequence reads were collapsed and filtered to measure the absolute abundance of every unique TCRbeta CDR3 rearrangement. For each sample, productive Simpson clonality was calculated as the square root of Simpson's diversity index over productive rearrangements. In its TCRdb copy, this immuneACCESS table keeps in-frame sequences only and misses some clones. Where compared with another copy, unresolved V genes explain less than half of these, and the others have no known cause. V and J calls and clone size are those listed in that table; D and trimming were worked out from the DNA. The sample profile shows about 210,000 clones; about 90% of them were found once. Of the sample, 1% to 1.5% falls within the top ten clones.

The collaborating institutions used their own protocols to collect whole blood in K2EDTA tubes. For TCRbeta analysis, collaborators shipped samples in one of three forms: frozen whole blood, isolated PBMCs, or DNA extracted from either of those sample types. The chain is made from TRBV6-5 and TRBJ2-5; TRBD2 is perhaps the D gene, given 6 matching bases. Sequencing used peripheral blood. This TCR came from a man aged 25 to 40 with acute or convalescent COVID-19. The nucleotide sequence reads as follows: TGTGCCAGCAGCGTCGGGGGATGGGAGACCCAGTACTTC. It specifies CASSVGGWETQYF.